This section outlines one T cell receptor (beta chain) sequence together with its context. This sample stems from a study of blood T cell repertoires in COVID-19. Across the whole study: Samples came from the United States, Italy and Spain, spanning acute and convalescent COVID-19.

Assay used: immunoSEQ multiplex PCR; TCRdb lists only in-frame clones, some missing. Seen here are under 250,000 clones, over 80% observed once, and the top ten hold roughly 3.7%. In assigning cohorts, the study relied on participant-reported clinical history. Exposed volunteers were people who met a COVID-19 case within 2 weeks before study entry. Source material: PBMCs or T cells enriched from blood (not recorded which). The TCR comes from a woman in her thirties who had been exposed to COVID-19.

In nucleotides, the CDR3 is TGTGCCAGTACTAGACAGGGGATAAGCAATCAGCCCCAGCATTTT. Its translation: CASTRQGISNQPQHF. The V and J genes are TRBV19 and TRBJ1-5; 8 bases are shared with TRBD1. This CDR3 has 15 residues. CDR1 and CDR2 (germline): LNHDA, SQIVND (reference sequence). V lost 7 bases and J lost 1; bases outside the gene matches: 6.